Below, 2 T cell receptor beta chains from the same sample are listed, as sequenced in a study of blood T cell repertoires in COVID-19. Sequencing used immunoSEQ multiplex PCR; TCRdb keeps in-frame clones, though not all of them. The sample contains 85,000 to 100,000 clones, about 90% of which appear only once. Sequenced material: peripheral blood. The receptor set was obtained from a man aged 50-60 years with COVID-19, enrolled during active disease.

V is TRBV28 and J is TRBJ2-5; 7 bases match TRBD1. V lost 5 bases and J lost 9; bases outside the gene matches: 6. This CDR3 has 12 residues. CDR1 and CDR2 (germline): MDHEN, SYDVKM. The CDR3 here is CASSRYGTAQYF. In DNA, the CDR3 is TGTGCCAGCAGTCGATACGGGACAGCCCAGTACTTC.

The V and J genes are TRBV15 and TRBJ1-1; D might be TRBD1 (5 bases). Trimming left V 3 bases short and J 5 bases short, with 13 bases between. The CDR3 loop spans 14 amino acids. Looked up from germline, CDR1 is LNHNV and CDR2 is YYDKDF (reference sequence). CDR3 coding DNA: TGTGCCACCAGCAGTAGGACAAAGGGGACTGAAGCTTTCTTT. Its protein product is CATSSRTKGTEAFF. Full variable domain (rest looked up from reference TRBV15 and TRBJ1-1): DAMVIQNPRYQVTQFGKPVTLSCSQTLNHNVMYWYQQKSSQAPKLLFHYYDKDFNNEADTPDNFQSRRPNTSFCFLDIRSPGLGDTAMYLCATSSRTKGTEAFFGQGTRLTVV.